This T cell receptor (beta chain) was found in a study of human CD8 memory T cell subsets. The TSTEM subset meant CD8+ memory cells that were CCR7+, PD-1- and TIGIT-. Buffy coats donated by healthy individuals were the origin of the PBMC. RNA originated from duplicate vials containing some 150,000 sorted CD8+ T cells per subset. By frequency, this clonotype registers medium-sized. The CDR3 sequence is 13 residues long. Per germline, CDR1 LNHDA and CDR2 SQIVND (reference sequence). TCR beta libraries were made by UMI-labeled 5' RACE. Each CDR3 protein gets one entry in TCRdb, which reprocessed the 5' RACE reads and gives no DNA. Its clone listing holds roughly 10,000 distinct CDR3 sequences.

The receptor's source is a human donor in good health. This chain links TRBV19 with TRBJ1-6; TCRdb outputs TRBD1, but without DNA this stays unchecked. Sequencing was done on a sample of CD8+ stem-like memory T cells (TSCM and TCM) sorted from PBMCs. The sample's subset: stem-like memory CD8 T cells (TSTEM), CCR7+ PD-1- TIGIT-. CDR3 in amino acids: CASSGLGRSPLHF.